This TCR beta chain comes out of a study of CD8 T cells in ankylosing spondylitis. TCRdb analysed the 5' RACE reads with MiXCR anew, one entry per CDR3 protein. This table has about 90,000 distinct CDR3 sequences, around 8.3% appearing once. Findings and limits, study-wide: There was a TCR beta motif, made of several highly homologous variants, that appeared characteristic of ankylosing spondylitis blood. Past studies reported some motif variants in reactive arthritis synovial fluid and blood. With a CD8+ phenotype, disease-linked clones were relatively rare in peripheral blood.

This clonotype was counted between two and nine times. Its antigen is as yet unknown. CDR1 MGHRA and CDR2 YSYEKL come from the germline V gene. Between the trimmed V and J ends, which lost 1 base and 1 base, there was a span of 14 bases. The CDR3 runs to 17 residues. The chain uses TRBV4-1 and TRBJ2-1, with a tentative D call TRBD2 (5 bases). This TCR came from a male donor with ankylosing spondylitis. The sequenced sample consisted of blood, either unsorted or a sorted T cell fraction (not recorded which). CDR3 sequence reads: CASSQAAGIPSYNEQFF. The CDR3 bases are TGCGCCAGCAGCCAAGCCGCGGGTATACCTTCCTACAATGAGCAGTTCTTC.